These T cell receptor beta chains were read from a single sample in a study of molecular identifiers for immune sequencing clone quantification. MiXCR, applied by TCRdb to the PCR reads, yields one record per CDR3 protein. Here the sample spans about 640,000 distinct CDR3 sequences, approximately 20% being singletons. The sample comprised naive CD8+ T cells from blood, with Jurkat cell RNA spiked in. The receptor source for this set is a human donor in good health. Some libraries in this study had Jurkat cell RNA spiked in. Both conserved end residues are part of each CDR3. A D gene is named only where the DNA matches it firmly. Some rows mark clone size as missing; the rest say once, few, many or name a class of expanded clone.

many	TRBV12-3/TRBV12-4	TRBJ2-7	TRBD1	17	CASSQSPSVGQGWEQYF	TGTGCCAGCAGCCAATCCCCAAGCGTTGGACAGGGATGGGAGCAGTACTTC
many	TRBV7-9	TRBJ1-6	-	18	CASSPGTGRGEGNSPLHF	TGTGCCAGCAGCCCAGGAACCGGCAGGGGAGAGGGTAATTCACCCCTCCACTTT
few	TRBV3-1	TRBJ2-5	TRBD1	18	CASSQPIPGQGYQETQYF	TGTGCCAGCAGCCAACCTATTCCGGGACAGGGCTACCAAGAGACCCAGTACTTC
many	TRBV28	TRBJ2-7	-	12	CASSSPMEEQYF	TGTGCCAGCAGTTCCCCGATGGAGGAGCAGTACTTC
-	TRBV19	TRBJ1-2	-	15	CASSHGLGGIYGYTF	TGTGCCAGCTCACATGGTCTCGGGGGAATCTATGGCTACACCTTC
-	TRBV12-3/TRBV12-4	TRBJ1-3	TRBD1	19	CASSSPGQGAWVAGNTIYF	TGTGCCAGCAGTTCACCGGGACAGGGGGCATGGGTGGCTGGAAACACCATATATTTT
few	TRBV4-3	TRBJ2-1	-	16	CASSQEVRAAYNEQFF	TGCGCCAGCAGCCAAGAGGTCCGTGCCGCCTACAATGAGCAGTTCTTC
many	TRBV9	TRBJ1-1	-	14	CASSVDAEGTEAFF	TGTGCCAGCAGCGTAGACGCCGAGGGCACTGAAGCTTTCTTT
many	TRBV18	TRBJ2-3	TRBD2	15	CASSGTSGVTDTQYF	TGTGCCAGCAGCGGGACTAGCGGGGTCACAGATACGCAGTATTTT
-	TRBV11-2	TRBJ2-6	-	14	CASSAFSGANVLTF	TGTGCCAGCAGCGCCTTCTCTGGGGCCAACGTCCTGACTTTC
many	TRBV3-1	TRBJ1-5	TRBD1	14	CASSETGGDQPQHF	TGTGCCAGCAGCGAGACAGGGGGCGATCAGCCCCAGCATTTT
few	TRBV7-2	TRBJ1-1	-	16	CASSLSLDSLGTEAFF	TGTGCCAGCAGCTTATCCCTCGACAGCCTAGGGACTGAAGCTTTCTTT
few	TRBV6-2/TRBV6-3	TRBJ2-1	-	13	CASSAQEYNEQFF	TGTGCCAGCAGCGCACAGGAGTACAATGAGCAGTTCTTC
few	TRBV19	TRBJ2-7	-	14	CASSSETSSYEQYF	TGTGCCAGTAGTTCCGAGACATCCTCCTACGAGCAGTACTTC
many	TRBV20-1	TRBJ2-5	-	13	CSAIPPLEETQYF	TGCAGTGCAATCCCCCCCTTAGAAGAGACCCAGTACTTC
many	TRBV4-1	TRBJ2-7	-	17	CASSLLVGVTPAYEQYF	TGCGCCAGCAGCCTCCTGGTTGGGGTAACCCCTGCCTACGAGCAGTACTTC
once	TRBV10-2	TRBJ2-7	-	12	CASSESEYEQYF	TGCGCCAGCAGTGAGTCTGAATACGAGCAGTACTTC
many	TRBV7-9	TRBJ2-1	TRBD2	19	CASSLASSRGASSYNEQFF	TGTGCCAGCAGCTTAGCTTCTTCGCGGGGGGCCTCGTCCTACAATGAGCAGTTCTTC
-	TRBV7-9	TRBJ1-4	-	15	CASSLIFAGREKLFF	TGTGCCAGCAGCCTAATATTCGCAGGTCGGGAAAAACTGTTTTTT
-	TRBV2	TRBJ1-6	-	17	CASSEFGAAIDNSPLHF	TGTGCCAGCAGTGAATTTGGGGCAGCCATCGATAATTCACCCCTCCACTTT
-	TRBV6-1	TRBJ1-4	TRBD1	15	CASSEEGTGGEKLFF	TGTGCCAGCAGTGAAGAAGGAACAGGGGGTGAAAAACTGTTTTTT
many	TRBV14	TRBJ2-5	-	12	CASSRPGGTQYF	TGTGCCAGCAGCCGCCCCGGAGGGACCCAGTACTTC
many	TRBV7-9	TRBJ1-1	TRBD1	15	CASSFRDRENTEAFF	TGTGCCAGCAGCTTCCGGGACAGGGAGAACACTGAAGCTTTCTTT
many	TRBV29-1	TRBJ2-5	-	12	CSVTPPQETQYF	TGCAGCGTGACCCCCCCTCAAGAGACCCAGTACTTC
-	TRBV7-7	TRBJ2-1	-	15	CASSLDGGAYNEQFF	TGTGCCAGCAGCTTAGACGGGGGCGCGTACAATGAGCAGTTCTTC
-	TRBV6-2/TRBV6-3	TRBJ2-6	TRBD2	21	CASSYSRTSGRAPSGANVLTF	TGTGCCAGCAGTTACTCCCGTACTAGCGGGAGGGCCCCATCTGGGGCCAACGTCCTGACTTTC
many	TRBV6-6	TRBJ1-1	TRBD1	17	CASSYSKQGPMNTEAFF	TGTGCCAGCAGTTACTCGAAACAGGGGCCGATGAACACTGAAGCTTTCTTT
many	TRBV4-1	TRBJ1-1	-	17	CASSLQDWTDINTEAFF	TGCGCCAGCAGCCTGCAAGACTGGACAGACATCAACACTGAAGCTTTCTTT
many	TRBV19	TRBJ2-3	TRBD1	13	CASSILQGDTQYF	TGTGCCAGTAGTATACTACAGGGGGATACGCAGTATTTT
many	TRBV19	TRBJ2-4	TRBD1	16	CASSFGTGFPTNIQYF	TGTGCCAGTAGTTTTGGGACAGGGTTTCCCACAAACATTCAGTACTTC
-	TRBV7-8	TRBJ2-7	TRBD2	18	CASSLPSGVRTYVYEQYF	TGTGCCAGCAGCTTACCTAGCGGGGTTCGGACGTATGTCTACGAGCAGTACTTC
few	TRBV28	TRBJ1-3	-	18	CATGLAVGQPDSGNTIYF	TGTGCCACCGGGCTCGCCGTGGGGCAGCCCGACTCTGGAAACACCATATATTTT
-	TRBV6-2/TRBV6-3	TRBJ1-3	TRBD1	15	CASSPGTDSGNTIYF	TGTGCCAGCAGTCCCGGGACAGACTCTGGAAACACCATATATTTT
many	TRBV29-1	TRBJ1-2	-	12	CSVTEPSYGYTF	TGCAGCGTTACGGAACCAAGCTATGGCTACACCTTC
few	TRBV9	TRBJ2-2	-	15	CASSPGVTNTGELFF	TGTGCCAGCAGTCCAGGGGTAACGAACACCGGGGAGCTGTTTTTT